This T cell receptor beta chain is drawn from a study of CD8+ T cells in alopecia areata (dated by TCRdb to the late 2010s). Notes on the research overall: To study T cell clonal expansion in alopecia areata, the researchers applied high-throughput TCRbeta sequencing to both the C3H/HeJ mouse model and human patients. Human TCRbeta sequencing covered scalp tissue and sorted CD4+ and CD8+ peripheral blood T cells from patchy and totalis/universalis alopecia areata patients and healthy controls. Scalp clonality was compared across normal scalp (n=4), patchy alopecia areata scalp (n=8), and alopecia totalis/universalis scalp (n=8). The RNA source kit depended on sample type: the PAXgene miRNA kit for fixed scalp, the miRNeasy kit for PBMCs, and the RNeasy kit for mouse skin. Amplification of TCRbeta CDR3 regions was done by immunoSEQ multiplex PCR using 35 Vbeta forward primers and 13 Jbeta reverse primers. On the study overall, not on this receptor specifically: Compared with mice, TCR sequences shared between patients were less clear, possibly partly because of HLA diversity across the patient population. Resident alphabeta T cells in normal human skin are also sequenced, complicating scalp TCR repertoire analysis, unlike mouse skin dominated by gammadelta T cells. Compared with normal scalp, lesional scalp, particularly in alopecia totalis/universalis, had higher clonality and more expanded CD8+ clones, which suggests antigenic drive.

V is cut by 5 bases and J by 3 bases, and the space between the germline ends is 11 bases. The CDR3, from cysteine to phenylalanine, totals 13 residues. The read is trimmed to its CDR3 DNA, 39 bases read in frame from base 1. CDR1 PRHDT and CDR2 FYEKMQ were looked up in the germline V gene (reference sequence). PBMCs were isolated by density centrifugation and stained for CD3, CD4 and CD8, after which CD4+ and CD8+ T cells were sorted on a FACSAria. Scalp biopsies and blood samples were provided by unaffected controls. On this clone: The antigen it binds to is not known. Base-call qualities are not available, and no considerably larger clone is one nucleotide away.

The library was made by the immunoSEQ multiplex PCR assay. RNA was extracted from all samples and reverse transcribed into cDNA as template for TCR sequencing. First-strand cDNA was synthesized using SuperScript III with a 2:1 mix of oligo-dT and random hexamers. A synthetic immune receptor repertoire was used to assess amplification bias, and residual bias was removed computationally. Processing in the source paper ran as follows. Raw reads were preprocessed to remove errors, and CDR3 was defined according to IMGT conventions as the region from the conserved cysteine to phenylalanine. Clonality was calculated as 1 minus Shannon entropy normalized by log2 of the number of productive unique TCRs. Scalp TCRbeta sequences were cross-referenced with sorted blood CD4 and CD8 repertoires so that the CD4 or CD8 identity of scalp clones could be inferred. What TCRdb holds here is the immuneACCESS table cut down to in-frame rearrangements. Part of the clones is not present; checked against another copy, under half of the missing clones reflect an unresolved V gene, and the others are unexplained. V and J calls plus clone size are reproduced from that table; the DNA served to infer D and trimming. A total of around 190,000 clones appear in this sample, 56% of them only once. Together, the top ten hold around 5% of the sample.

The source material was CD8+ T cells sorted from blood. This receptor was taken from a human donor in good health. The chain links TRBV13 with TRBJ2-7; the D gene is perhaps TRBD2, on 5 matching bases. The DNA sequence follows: TGTGCCAGCAGCAAAGGACTCCACTACGAGCAGTACTTC. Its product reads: CASSKGLHYEQYF.